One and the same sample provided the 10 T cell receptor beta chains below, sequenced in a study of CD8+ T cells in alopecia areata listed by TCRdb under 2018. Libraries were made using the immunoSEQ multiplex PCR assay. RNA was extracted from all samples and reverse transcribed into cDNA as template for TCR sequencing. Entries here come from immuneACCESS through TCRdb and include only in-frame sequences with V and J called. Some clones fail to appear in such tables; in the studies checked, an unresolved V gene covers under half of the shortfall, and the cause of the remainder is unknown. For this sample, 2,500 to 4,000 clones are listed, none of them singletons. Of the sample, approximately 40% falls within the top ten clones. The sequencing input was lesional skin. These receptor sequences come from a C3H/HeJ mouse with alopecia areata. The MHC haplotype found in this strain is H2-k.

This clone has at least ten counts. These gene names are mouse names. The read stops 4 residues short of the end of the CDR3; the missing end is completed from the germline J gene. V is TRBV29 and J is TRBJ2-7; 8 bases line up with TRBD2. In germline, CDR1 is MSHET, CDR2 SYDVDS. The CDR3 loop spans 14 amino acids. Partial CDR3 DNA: TGTGCTAGCAGTTTACGGGGGGGCGCTTAT. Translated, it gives CASSLRGGAY. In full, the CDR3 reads CASSLRGGAYEQYF.

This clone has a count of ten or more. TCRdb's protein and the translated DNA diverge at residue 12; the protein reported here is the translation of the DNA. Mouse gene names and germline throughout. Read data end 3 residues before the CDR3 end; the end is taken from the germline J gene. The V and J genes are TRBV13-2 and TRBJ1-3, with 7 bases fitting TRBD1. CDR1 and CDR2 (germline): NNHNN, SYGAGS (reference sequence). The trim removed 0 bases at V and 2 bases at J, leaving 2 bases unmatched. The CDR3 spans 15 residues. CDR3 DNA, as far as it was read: TGTGCCAGCGGTGATGTGGGGACAGCTGGAAATACG. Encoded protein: CASGDVGTAGNT. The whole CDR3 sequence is CASGDVGTAGNTLYF.

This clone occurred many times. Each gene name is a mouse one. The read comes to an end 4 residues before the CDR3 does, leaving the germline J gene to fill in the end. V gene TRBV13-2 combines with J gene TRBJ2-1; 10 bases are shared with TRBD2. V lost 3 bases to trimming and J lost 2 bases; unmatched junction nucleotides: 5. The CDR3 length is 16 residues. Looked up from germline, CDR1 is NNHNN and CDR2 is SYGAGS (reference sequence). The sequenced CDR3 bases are TGTGCCAGCGGTGTTCCCGACTGGGGGGACTATGCT. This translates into CASGVPDWGDYA. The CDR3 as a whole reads CASGVPDWGDYAEQFF.

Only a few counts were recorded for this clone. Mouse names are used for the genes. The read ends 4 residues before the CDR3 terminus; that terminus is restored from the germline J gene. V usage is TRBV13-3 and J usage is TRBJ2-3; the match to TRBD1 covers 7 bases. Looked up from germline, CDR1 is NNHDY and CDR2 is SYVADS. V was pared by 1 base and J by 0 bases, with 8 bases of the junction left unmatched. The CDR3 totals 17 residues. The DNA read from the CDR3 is TGTGCCAGCAGTGATACCCGGGGACAGACTAGTGCAGAA. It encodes CASSDTRGQTSAE. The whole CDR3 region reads CASSDTRGQTSAETLYF.

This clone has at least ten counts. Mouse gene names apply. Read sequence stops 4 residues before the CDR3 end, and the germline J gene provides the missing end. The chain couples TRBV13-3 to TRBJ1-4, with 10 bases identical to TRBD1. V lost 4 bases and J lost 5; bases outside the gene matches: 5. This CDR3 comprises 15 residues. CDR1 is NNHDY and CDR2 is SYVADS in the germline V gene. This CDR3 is CASSPDRGLNERLFF. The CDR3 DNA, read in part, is TGTGCCAGCAGTCCTGACAGGGGGCTGAACGAA.

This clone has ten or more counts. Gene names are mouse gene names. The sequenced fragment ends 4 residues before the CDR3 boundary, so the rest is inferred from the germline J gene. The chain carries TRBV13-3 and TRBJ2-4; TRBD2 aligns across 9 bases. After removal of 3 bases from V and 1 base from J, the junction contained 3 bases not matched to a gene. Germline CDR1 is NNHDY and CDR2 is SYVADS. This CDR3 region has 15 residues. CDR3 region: CASSVGGRGQNTLYF. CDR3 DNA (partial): TGTGCCAGCAGTGTGGGGGGGCGCGGTCAAAAC.

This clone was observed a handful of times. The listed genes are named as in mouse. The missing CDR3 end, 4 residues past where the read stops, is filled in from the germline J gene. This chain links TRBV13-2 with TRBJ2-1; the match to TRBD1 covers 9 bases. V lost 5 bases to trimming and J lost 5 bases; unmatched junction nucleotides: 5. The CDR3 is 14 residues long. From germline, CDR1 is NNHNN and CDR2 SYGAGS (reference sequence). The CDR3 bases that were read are TGTGCCAGCGGGGCCGGGACAGGGCATGCT. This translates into CASGAGTGHA. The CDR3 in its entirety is CASGAGTGHAEQFF.

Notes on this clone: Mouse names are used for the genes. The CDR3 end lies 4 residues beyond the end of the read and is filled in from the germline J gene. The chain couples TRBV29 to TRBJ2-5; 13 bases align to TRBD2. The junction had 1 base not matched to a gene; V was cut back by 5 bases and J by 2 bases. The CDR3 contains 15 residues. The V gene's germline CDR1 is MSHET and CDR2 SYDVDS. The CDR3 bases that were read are TGTGCTAGCAGTCGGGACTGGGGGGGCCAAGAC. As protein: CASSRDWGGQD. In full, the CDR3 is CASSRDWGGQDTQYF. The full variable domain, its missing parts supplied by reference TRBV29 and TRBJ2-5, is DMKVTQMPRYLIKRMGENVLLECGQDMSHETMYWYRQDPGLGLQLIYISYDVDSNSEGDIPKGYRVSRKKREHFSLILDSAKTNQTSVYFCASSRDWGGQDTQYFGPGTRLLVL.

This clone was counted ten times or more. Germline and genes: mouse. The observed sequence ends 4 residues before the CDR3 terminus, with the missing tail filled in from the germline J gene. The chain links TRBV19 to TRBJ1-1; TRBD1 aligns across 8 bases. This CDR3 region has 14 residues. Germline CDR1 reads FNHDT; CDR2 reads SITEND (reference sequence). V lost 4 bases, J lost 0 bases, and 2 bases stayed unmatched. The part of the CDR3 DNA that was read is TGTGCCAGCAGTTGGGACAGGTCAAACACA. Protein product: CASSWDRSNT. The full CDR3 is CASSWDRSNTEVFF.

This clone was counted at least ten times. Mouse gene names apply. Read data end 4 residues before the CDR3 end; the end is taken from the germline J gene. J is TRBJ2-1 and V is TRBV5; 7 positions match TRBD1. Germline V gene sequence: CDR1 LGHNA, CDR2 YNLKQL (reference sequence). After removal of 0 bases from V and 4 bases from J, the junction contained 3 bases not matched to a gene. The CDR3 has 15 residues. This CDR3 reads CASSQEGQVYAEQFF. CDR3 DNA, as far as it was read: TGTGCCAGCAGCCAAGAAGGACAGGTATATGCT.